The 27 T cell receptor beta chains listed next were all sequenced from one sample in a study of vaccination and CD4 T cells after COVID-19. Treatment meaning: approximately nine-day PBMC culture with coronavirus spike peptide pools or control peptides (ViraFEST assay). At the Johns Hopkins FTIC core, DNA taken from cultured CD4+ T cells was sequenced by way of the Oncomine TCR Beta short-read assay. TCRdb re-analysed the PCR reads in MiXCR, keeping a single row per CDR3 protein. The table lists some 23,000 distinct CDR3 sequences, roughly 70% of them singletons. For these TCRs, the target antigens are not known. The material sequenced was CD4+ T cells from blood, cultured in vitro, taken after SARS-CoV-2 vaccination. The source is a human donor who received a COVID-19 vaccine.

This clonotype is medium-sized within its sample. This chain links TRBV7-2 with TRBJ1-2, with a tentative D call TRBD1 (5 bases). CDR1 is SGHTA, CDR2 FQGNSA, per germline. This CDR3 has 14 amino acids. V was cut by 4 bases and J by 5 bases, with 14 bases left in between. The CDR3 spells CASSSPQGLYGYTF. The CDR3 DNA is TGTGCCAGCAGCTCCCCCCAGGGTCTATATGGCTACACCTTC. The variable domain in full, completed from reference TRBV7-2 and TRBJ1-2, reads GAGVSQSPSNKVTEKGKDVELRCDPISGHTALYWYRQSLGQGLEFLIYFQGNSAPDKSGLPSDRFSAERTGGSVSTLTIQRTQQEDSAVYLCASSSPQGLYGYTFGSGTRLTVV.

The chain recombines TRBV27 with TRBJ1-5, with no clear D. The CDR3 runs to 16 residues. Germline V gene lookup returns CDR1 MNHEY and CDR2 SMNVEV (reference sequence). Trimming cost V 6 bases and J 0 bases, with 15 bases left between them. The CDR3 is CASSPDWMYSNQPQHF. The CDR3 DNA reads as TGTGCCAGCAGCCCAGATTGGATGTATAGCAATCAGCCCCAGCATTTT.

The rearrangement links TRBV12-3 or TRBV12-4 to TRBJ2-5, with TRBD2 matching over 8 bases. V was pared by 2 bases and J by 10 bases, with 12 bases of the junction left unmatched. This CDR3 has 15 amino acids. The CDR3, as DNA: TGTGCCAGCAGTTTATGTAGCGGGGATAAAGGAGACCAGTACTTC. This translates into CASSLCSGDKGDQYF.

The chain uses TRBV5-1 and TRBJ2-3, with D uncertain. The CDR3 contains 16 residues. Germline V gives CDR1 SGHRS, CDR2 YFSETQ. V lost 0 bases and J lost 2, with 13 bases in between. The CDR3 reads CASSLVFDKNTDTQYF. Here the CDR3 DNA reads TGCGCCAGCAGCTTGGTTTTCGACAAGAACACAGATACGCAGTATTTT. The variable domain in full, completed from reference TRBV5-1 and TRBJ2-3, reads KAGVTQTPRYLIKTRGQQVTLSCSPISGHRSVSWYQQTPGQGLQFLFEYFSETQRNKGNFPGRFSGRQFSNSRSEMNVSTLELGDSALYLCASSLVFDKNTDTQYFGPGTRLTVL.

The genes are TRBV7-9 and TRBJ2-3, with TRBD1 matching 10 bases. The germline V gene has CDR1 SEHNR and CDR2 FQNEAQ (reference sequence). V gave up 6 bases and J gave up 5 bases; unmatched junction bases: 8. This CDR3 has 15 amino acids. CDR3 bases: TGTGCCAGCAGGACTCGACAGGGGGCGCGAGATACGCAGTATTTT. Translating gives CASRTRQGARDTQYF.

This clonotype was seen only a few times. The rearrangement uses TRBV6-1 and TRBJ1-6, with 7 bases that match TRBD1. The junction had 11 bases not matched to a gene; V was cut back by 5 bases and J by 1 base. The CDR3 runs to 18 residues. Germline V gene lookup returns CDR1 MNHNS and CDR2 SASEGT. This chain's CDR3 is CASSPTRQGVSYNSPLHF. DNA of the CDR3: TGTGCCAGCAGTCCTACAAGACAGGGCGTATCCTATAATTCACCCCTCCACTTT.

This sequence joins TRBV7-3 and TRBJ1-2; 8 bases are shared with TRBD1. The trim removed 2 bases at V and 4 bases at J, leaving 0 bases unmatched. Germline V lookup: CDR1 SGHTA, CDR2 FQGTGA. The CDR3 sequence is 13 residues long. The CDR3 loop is CASSLGQGYGYTF. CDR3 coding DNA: TGTGCCAGCAGCTTAGGACAGGGCTATGGCTACACCTTC.

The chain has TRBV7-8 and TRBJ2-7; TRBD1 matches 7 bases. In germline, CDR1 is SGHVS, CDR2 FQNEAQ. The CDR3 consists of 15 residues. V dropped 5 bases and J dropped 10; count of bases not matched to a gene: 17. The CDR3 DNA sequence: TGTGCCAGCAGCGAGAGGACAGGAGAACATCTAGTCCAGTACTTC. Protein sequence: CASSERTGEHLVQYF.

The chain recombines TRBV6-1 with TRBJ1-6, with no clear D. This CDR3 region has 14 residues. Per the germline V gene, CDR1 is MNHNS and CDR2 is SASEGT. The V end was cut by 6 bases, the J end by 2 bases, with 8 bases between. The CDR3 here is CASRPDPYNSPLHF. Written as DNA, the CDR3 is TGTGCCAGCAGACCGGATCCCTATAATTCACCCCTCCACTTT.

The CDR3 DNA follows: TGTGCCAGCAGCCAATATCCCCAGGCTTCCTTCACAGATACGCAGTATTTT. Its translation: CASSQYPQASFTDTQYF. The rearrangement uses TRBV14 and TRBJ2-3; no clear D gene. Trimming pared 2 bases from V and 2 bases from J, leaving 17 bases between. CDR3 length: 17 residues. CDR1 SGHDN and CDR2 FVKESK come from the germline V gene.

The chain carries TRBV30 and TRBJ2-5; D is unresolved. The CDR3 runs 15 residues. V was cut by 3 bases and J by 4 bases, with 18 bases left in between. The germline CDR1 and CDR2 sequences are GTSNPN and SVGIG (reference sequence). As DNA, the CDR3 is TGTGCCTGGAGATCACACCTACCCATGGGAGAGACCCAGTACTTC. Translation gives CAWRSHLPMGETQYF. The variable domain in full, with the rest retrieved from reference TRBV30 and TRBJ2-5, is SQTIHQWPATLVQPVGSPLSLECTVEGTSNPNLYWYRQAAGRGLQLLFYSVGIGQISSEVPQNLSASRPQDRQFILSSKKLLLSDSGFYLCAWRSHLPMGETQYFGPGTRLLVL.

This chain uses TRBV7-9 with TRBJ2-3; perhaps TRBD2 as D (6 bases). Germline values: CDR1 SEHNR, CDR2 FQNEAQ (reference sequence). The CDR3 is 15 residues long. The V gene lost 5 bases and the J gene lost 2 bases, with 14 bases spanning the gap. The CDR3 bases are TGTGCCAGCAGCCATAGACTAGACCCCACAGATACGCAGTATTTT. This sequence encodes CASSHRLDPTDTQYF.

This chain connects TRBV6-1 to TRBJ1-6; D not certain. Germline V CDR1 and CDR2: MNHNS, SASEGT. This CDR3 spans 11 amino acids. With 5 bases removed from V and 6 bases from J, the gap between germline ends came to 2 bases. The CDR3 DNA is TGTGCCAGCAGTATTAATTCACCCCTCCACTTT. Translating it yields CASSINSPLHF.

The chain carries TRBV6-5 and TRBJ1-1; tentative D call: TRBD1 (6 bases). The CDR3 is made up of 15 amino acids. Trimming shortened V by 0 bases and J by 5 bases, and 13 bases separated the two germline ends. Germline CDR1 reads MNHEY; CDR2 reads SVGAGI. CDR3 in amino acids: CASSYSLQGGTEAFF. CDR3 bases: TGTGCCAGCAGTTACTCCCTACAGGGAGGAACTGAAGCTTTCTTT.

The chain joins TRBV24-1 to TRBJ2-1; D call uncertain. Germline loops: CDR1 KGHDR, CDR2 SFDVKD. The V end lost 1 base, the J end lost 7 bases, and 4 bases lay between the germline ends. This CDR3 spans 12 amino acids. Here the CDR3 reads CATSDLGNEQFF. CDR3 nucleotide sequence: TGTGCCACCAGTGATTTAGGGAATGAGCAGTTCTTC.

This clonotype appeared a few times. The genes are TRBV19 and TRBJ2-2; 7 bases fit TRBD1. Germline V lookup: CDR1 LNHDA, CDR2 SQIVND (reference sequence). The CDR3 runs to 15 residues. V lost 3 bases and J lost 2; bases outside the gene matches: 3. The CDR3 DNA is TGTGCCAGTAGTATGGGACAGACTAACACCGGGGAGCTGTTTTTT. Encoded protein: CASSMGQTNTGELFF.

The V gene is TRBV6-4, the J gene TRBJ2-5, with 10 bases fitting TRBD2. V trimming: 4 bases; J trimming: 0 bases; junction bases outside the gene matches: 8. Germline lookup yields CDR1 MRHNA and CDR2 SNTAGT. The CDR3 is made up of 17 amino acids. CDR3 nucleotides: TGTGCCAGCAGTGGCACCGGGACTAGCGTAAACCAAGAGACCCAGTACTTC. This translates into CASSGTGTSVNQETQYF.

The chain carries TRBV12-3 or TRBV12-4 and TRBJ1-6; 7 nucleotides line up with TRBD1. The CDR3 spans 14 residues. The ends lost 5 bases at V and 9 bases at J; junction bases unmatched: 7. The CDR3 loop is CASSDRQGFSPLHF. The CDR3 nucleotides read TGTGCCAGCAGTGATCGACAGGGATTTTCACCCCTCCACTTT.

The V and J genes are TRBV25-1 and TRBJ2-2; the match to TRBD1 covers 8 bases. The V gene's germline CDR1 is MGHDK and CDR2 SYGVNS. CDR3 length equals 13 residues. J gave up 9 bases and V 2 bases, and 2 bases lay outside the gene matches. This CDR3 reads CASSEAGGRELFF. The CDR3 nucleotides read TGTGCCAGCAGTGAAGCAGGGGGCCGGGAGCTGTTTTTT.

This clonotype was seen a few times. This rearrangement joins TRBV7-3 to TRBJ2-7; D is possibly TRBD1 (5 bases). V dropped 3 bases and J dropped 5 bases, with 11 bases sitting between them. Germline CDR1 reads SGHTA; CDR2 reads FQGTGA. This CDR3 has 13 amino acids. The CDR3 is CASSLAGYDEQYF. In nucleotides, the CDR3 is TGTGCCAGCAGCTTGGCAGGGTACGACGAGCAGTACTTC.

Here the CDR3 DNA reads TGTGCCAGCACCGAGGACCGTCCCTCCGGAGCAGATACGCAGTATTTT. Protein sequence: CASTEDRPSGADTQYF. V usage is TRBV6-1 and J usage is TRBJ2-3; D is unresolved. The CDR3 has 16 residues. V was pared by 7 bases and J by 4 bases, with 21 bases between. In germline, CDR1 is MNHNS, CDR2 SASEGT.

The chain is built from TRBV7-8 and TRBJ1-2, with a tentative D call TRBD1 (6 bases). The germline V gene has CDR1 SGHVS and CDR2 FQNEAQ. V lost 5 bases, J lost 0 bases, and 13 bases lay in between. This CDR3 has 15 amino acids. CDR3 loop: CASSVRTDSNYGYTF. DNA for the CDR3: TGTGCCAGCAGCGTGAGGACAGACTCTAACTATGGCTACACCTTC. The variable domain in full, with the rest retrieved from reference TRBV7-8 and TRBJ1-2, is GAGVSQSPRYKVAKRGQDVALRCDPISGHVSLFWYQQALGQGPEFLTYFQNEAQLDKSGLPSDRFFAERPEGSVSTLKIQRTQQEDSAVYLCASSVRTDSNYGYTFGSGTRLTVV.

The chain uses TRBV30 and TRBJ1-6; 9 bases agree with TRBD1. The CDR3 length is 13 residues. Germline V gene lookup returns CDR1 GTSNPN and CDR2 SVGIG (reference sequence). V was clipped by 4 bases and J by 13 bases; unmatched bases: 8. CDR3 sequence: CAWTDRGPVPLHF. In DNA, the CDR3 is TGTGCCTGGACGGACAGGGGTCCTGTCCCCCTCCACTTT.

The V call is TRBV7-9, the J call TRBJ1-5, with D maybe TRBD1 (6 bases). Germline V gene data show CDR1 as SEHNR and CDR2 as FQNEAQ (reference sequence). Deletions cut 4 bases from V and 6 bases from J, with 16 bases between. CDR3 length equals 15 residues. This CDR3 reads CASSSRQVEGQPQHF. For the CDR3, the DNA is TGTGCCAGCAGCTCAAGACAGGTTGAGGGTCAGCCCCAGCATTTT.

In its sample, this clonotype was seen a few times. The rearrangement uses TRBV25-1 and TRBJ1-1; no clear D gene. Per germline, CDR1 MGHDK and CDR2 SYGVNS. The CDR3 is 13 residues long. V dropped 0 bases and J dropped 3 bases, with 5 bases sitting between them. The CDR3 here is CASSEYGDTEAFF. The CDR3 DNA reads TGTGCCAGCAGTGAATATGGGGACACTGAAGCTTTCTTT.

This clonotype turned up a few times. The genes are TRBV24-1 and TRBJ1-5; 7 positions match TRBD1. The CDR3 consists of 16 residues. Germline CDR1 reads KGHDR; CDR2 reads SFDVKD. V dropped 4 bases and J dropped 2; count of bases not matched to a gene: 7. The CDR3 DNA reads TGTGCCACCAGTGAACCGACAGGGCGGGGCAATCAGCCCCAGCATTTT. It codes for CATSEPTGRGNQPQHF.

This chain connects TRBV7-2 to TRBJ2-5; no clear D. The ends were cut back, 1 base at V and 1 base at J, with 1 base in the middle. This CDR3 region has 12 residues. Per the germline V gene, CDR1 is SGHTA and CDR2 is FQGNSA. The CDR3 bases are TGTGCCAGCAGCTTAGGCCAAGAGACCCAGTACTTC. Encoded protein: CASSLGQETQYF.